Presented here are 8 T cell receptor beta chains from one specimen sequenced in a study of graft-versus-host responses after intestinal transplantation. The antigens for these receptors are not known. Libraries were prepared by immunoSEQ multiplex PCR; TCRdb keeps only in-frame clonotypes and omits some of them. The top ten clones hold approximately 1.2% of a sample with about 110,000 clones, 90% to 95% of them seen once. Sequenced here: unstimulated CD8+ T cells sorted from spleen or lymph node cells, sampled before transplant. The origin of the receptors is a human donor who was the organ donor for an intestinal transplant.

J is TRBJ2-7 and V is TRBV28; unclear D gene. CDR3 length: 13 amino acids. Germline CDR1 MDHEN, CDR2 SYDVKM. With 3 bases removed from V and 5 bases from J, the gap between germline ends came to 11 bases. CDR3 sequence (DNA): TGTGCCAGCAGTTTCCCGGCGGCTCACGAGCAGTACTTC. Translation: CASSFPAAHEQYF.

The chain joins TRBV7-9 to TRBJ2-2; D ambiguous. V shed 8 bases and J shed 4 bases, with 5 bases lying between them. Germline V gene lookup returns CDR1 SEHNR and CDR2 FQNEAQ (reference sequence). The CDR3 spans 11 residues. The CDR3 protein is CASETTGELFF. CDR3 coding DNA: TGTGCCAGCGAGACCACCGGGGAGCTGTTTTTT.

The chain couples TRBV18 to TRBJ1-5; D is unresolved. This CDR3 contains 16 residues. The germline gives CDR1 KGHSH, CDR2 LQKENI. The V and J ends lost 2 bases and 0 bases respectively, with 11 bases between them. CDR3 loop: CASSPRQYYSNQPQHF. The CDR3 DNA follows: TGTGCCAGCTCACCAAGGCAGTATTATAGCAATCAGCCCCAGCATTTT. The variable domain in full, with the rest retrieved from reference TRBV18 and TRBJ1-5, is NAGVMQNPRHLVRRRGQEARLRCSPMKGHSHVYWYRQLPEEGLKFMVYLQKENIIDESGMPKERFSAEFPKEGPSILRIQQVVRGDSAAYFCASSPRQYYSNQPQHFGDGTRLSIL.

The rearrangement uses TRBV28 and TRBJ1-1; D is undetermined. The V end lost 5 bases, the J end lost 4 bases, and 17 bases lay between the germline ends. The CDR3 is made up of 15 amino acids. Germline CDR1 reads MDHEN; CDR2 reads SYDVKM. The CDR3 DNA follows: TGTGCCAGCAGTCTCTTCTCGGGTGGAGGCACTGAAGCTTTCTTT. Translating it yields CASSLFSGGGTEAFF.

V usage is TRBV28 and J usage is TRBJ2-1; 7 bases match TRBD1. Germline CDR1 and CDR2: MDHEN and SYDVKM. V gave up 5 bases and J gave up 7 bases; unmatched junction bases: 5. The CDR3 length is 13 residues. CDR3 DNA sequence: TGTGCCAGCAGTCTAACGGACAGGAATGAGCAGTTCTTC. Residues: CASSLTDRNEQFF.

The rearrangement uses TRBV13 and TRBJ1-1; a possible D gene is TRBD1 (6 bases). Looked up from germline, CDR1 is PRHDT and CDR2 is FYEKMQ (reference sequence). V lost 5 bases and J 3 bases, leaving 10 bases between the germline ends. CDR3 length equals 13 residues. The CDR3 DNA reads TGTGCCAGCAGCGCCGACAGGTACACTGAAGCTTTCTTT. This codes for CASSADRYTEAFF.

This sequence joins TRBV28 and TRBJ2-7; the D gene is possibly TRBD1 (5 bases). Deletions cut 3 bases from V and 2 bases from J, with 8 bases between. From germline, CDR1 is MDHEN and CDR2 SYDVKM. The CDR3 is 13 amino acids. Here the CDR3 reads CASSFLDTYEQYF. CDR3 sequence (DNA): TGTGCCAGCAGTTTTTTGGACACCTACGAGCAGTACTTC.

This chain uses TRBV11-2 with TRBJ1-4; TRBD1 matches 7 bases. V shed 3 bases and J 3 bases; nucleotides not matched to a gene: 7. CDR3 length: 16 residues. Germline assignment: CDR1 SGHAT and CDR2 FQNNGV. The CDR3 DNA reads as TGTGCCAGCAGCTTCCGACAGGGTGACGCTAATGAAAAACTGTTTTTT. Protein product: CASSFRQGDANEKLFF. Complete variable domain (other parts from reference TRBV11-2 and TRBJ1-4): EAGVAQSPRYKIIEKRQSVAFWCNPISGHATLYWYQQILGQGPKLLIQFQNNGVVDDSQLPKDRFSAERLKGVDSTLKIQPAKLEDSAVYLCASSFRQGDANEKLFFGSGTQLSVL.